The source of this TCR beta chain is a study of T-cell memory formation after mild COVID-19. TCRdb redid the calling of the 5' RACE reads with MiXCR, one entry per CDR3 protein. The sample shows about 310,000 distinct CDR3 sequences, roughly 15% of them seen only once. Germline V gene data show CDR1 as MNHNY and CDR2 as SVGAGI (reference sequence). Trimming left V 2 bases short and J 1 base short, with 5 bases between. The CDR3 has 13 amino acids. As regards this clonotype: The conserved closing phenylalanine or tryptophan is absent in this CDR3, likely reflecting a read error.

The TCR originated in a man younger than 30 who had mild COVID-19 (a few samples of this study predate the infection). Cell type and time point are not known. The sample consisted of PBMCs or a T cell subset sorted from them (not recorded which). The chain is built from TRBV6-6 and TRBJ1-1; D unresolved. The CDR3 DNA sequence: TGTGCCAGCAGTTACGGGGAGAACACTGAAGCTTTCCTT. Translated: CASSYGENTEAFL.